This TCR beta chain came from a study of human T cells and chemical hapten exposure. Study-level findings and limits: Counts of expanded TCRs at PT1 were positively correlated with patch test score.

TCRdb reprocessed the RACE reads via MiXCR and lists one record per CDR3 protein. The table includes 280,000 or so distinct CDR3 sequences, approximately 8% detected once. Notes on this clonotype: Its specificity is not known.

Sample time point: pre-sensitization, week 0. Treatment given: therapeutic diphenylcyclopropenone sensitization with weekly scalp DPC. The sequence was collected from a man in his late teens or twenties with alopecia areata. Some clones in this sample may be carry-over from other donors' samples. Sequenced material: whole blood, taken in connection with sensitization to the hapten diphenylcyclopropenone (DPC).

For the CDR3, the DNA is TGTGCCAGCAGCCTTAATGGGGTAACAAAGGGCGGCTACACCTTC. Translation: CASSLNGVTKGGYTF. The chain employs TRBV12-3 or TRBV12-4 and TRBJ1-2; D gene unclear. The CDR3 has 15 residues. Trimming took 6 bases from V and 8 from J, leaving 22 bases between them.